A selection of T cell receptor beta chains follows, all from one sample in a study of blood T cell repertoires in COVID-19. The repertoire was sequenced with immunoSEQ multiplex PCR; TCRdb's copy has only in-frame clones and lacks some. This sample has some 390,000 clones; around 87% occur once, and the top ten carry 1.1%. The sequencing sample was made of PBMCs or T cells enriched from blood (not recorded which). The origin of the receptors is a man aged 25-40 years who had recovered from COVID-19. Both conserved end residues are part of each CDR3. A D gene is named only where the DNA matches it firmly. Rows may omit the clone size; those that give it use once, few, many or a size class.

CDR3aa: CAISARLTLTGELFF; CDR3nt: TGTGCCATCAGTGCTCGACTTACCCTCACCGGGGAGCTGTTTTTT; d_gene: .; j_gene: TRBJ2-2; abundance: .; v_gene: TRBV10-3
CDR3aa: CASSLGRGPAFF; CDR3nt: TGTGCCAGCAGTTTAGGAAGGGGCCCAGCTTTCTTT; d_gene: .; j_gene: TRBJ1-1; abundance: .; v_gene: TRBV28
CDR3aa: CASSLRTATEAFF; CDR3nt: TGTGCCAGCTCACTACGGACAGCGACTGAAGCTTTCTTT; d_gene: .; j_gene: TRBJ1-1; abundance: .; v_gene: TRBV18
CDR3aa: CASSPGTRVGEQYF; CDR3nt: TGTGCCAGCTCACCAGGGACTAGAGTTGGCGAGCAGTACTTC; d_gene: TRBD2; j_gene: TRBJ2-7; abundance: .; v_gene: TRBV18
CDR3aa: CASSWGGLRTTEAFF; CDR3nt: TGTGCCAGCAGTTGGGGGGGTCTTCGGACCACTGAAGCTTTCTTT; d_gene: .; j_gene: TRBJ1-1; abundance: .; v_gene: TRBV27
CDR3aa: CASSLQREDGEQYF; CDR3nt: TGTGCCAGCAGTCTCCAGCGGGAGGATGGCGAGCAGTACTTC; d_gene: TRBD2; j_gene: TRBJ2-7; abundance: .; v_gene: TRBV6-5
CDR3aa: CATSRESGATGELFF; CDR3nt: TGTGCCACCAGCAGAGAGAGCGGGGCTACCGGGGAGCTGTTTTTT; d_gene: TRBD2; j_gene: TRBJ2-2; abundance: once; v_gene: TRBV15
CDR3aa: CASKSLAGFYEQYF; CDR3nt: TGTGCCAGCAAATCCCTAGCGGGATTCTACGAGCAGTACTTC; d_gene: TRBD2; j_gene: TRBJ2-7; abundance: .; v_gene: TRBV27
CDR3aa: CASSLETGGSYGYTF; CDR3nt: TGTGCCAGCAGCTTAGAAACAGGGGGCTCCTATGGCTACACCTTC; d_gene: TRBD1; j_gene: TRBJ1-2; abundance: .; v_gene: TRBV7-9
CDR3aa: CASSADRLDSPLHF; CDR3nt: TGTGCCAGCAGCGCGGACAGGTTAGACTCACCCCTCCACTTT; d_gene: TRBD1; j_gene: TRBJ1-6; abundance: .; v_gene: TRBV2
CDR3aa: CASSTDRGSYNEQFF; CDR3nt: TGTGCCAGCAGCACGGACAGGGGCTCCTACAATGAGCAGTTCTTC; d_gene: TRBD1; j_gene: TRBJ2-1; abundance: .; v_gene: TRBV7-6
CDR3aa: CASSLFSGSYNEQFF; CDR3nt: TGTGCCAGCAGCTTATTTAGCGGCTCCTACAATGAGCAGTTCTTC; d_gene: .; j_gene: TRBJ2-1; abundance: .; v_gene: TRBV11-3
CDR3aa: CASRVVQGNEKLFF; CDR3nt: TGTGCCAGCAGGGTGGTCCAGGGGAATGAAAAACTGTTTTTT; d_gene: .; j_gene: TRBJ1-4; abundance: once; v_gene: TRBV28
CDR3aa: CAWSPATGYQYF; CDR3nt: TGTGCCTGGAGCCCCGCAACAGGATACCAGTACTTC; d_gene: .; j_gene: TRBJ2-5; abundance: .; v_gene: TRBV30
CDR3aa: CASSSSGKWQETQYF; CDR3nt: TGTGCCAGCAGCTCTAGCGGGAAATGGCAAGAGACCCAGTACTTC; d_gene: TRBD2; j_gene: TRBJ2-5; abundance: .; v_gene: TRBV5-4
CDR3aa: CASSSIAGGAYNEQFF; CDR3nt: TGTGCCAGCAGCTCAATAGCGGGAGGGGCCTACAATGAGCAGTTCTTC; d_gene: TRBD2; j_gene: TRBJ2-1; abundance: .; v_gene: TRBV11-2
CDR3aa: CASEGGETQYF; CDR3nt: TGTGCCAGCGAGGGTGGGGAGACCCAGTACTTC; d_gene: .; j_gene: TRBJ2-5; abundance: .; v_gene: TRBV11-2
CDR3aa: CASSLVASGFSTDTQYF; CDR3nt: TGTGCCAGCAGCTTAGTGGCTAGCGGGTTCAGCACAGATACGCAGTATTTT; d_gene: TRBD2; j_gene: TRBJ2-3; abundance: once; v_gene: TRBV7-2
CDR3aa: CASSQRDGGETQYF; CDR3nt: TGTGCCAGCAGCCAGCGAGACGGCGGAGAGACCCAGTACTTC; d_gene: .; j_gene: TRBJ2-5; abundance: few; v_gene: TRBV14
CDR3aa: CASSWGQTNTEAFF; CDR3nt: TGTGCCAGCAGCTGGGGACAGACCAACACTGAAGCTTTCTTT; d_gene: TRBD1; j_gene: TRBJ1-1; abundance: once; v_gene: TRBV7-9
CDR3aa: CAWTLGRNEQYF; CDR3nt: TGTGCCTGGACCCTGGGGAGAAACGAGCAGTACTTC; d_gene: .; j_gene: TRBJ2-7; abundance: .; v_gene: TRBV30
CDR3aa: CASLGQLTGELFF; CDR3nt: TGTGCCTCCCTGGGGCAGCTAACCGGGGAGCTGTTTTTT; d_gene: .; j_gene: TRBJ2-2; abundance: .; v_gene: TRBV5-8
CDR3aa: CASSPGTAYGEQYF; CDR3nt: TGTGCCAGCAGCCCTGGGACAGCCTATGGGGAGCAGTACTTC; d_gene: TRBD1; j_gene: TRBJ2-7; abundance: .; v_gene: TRBV7-9
CDR3aa: CASSQSRDRGSGGYTF; CDR3nt: TGTGCCAGCAGCCAGTCCCGGGACAGGGGTTCAGGAGGCTACACCTTC; d_gene: TRBD1; j_gene: TRBJ1-2; abundance: .; v_gene: TRBV7-2
CDR3aa: CASSLKQGYTGELFF; CDR3nt: TGTGCCAGCAGCCTCAAACAGGGTTACACCGGGGAGCTGTTTTTT; d_gene: .; j_gene: TRBJ2-2; abundance: .; v_gene: TRBV27
CDR3aa: CSVAGDPSYEQYF; CDR3nt: TGCAGCGTCGCGGGAGACCCCTCCTACGAGCAGTACTTC; d_gene: TRBD2; j_gene: TRBJ2-7; abundance: .; v_gene: TRBV29-1
CDR3aa: CAWSDGRNQPQHF; CDR3nt: TGTGCCTGGAGTGACGGTCGAAATCAGCCCCAGCATTTT; d_gene: .; j_gene: TRBJ1-5; abundance: once; v_gene: TRBV30
CDR3aa: CASSQGAGVNEQFF; CDR3nt: TGTGCCAGCAGCCAAGGGGCAGGGGTCAATGAGCAGTTCTTC; d_gene: .; j_gene: TRBJ2-1; abundance: .; v_gene: TRBV3-1/TRBV3-2
CDR3aa: CASHSATNEKLFF; CDR3nt: TGTGCCAGCCACAGTGCAACTAATGAAAAACTGTTTTTT; d_gene: .; j_gene: TRBJ1-4; abundance: .; v_gene: TRBV6-5
CDR3aa: CASSNQGAVEEKLFF; CDR3nt: TGCGCCAGCAGCAACCAGGGGGCGGTGGAAGAAAAACTGTTTTTT; d_gene: TRBD1; j_gene: TRBJ1-4; abundance: .; v_gene: TRBV5-1
CDR3aa: CASSLSGINTEAFF; CDR3nt: TGTGCCAGCAGCTTGTCAGGGATCAACACTGAAGCTTTCTTT; d_gene: .; j_gene: TRBJ1-1; abundance: .; v_gene: TRBV5-5